This record concerns one T cell receptor beta chain sequence. Antigen: not known. This same CDR3 is encoded by further DNA sequences in the sample. The sample comes from a study of cytomegalovirus exposure and HLA in healthy donors. Study-level findings and limits: Later analysis suggested links between common viral pathogens and several top significant clusters.

The germline V and J ends were trimmed by 4 bases and 2 bases, with 17 bases remaining between them. Germline lookup yields CDR1 SGHTA and CDR2 FQGTGA. The CDR3 has 16 residues. The PCR was carried out with 60 Vbeta primers and 13 Jbeta primers. Sequencing was performed with immunoSEQ multiplex PCR; in TCRdb, only in-frame clones are kept and a portion is missing. The sample records about 120,000 clones, roughly four fifths being singletons. These donors counted as nominally healthy when sampled, but unrecorded immune exposures were likely. The chain has TRBV7-3 and TRBJ1-1; D unresolved. What was sequenced was PBMCs. This clonotype originated in a male donor in good health and CMV-seropositive. CDR3 protein: CASSSTGFGQNTEAFF. Written as DNA, the CDR3 is TGTGCCAGCAGCTCCACGGGGTTCGGGCAAAACACTGAAGCTTTCTTT.